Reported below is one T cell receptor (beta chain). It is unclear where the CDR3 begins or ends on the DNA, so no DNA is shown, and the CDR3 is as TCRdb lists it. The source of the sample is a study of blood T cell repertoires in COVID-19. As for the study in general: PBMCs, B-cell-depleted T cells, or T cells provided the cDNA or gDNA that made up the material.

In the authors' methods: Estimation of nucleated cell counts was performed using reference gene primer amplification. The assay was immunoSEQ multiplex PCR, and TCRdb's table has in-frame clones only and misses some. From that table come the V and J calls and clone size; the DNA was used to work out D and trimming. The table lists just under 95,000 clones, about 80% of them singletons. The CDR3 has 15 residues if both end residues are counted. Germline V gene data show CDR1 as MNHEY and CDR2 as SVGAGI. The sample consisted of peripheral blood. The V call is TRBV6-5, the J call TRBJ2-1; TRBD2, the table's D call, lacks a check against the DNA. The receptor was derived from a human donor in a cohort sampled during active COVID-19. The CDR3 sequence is CASILGLADYNEQFF.